This T cell receptor (beta chain) was captured by sequencing in a study of cytomegalovirus exposure and HLA in healthy donors. Study conclusions and caveats: The study put 150 or so TCR beta chains on its list as cytomegalovirus-associated. Earlier results showed most TCR beta V segments being productive about 90% or about 30% of the time.

Healthy people donating bone marrow made up the donors. Many counts were recorded for this clone. No antigen is known for it. CDR3 length: 14 amino acids. V lost 4 bases to trimming and J lost 4 bases; unmatched junction nucleotides: 4. Germline V CDR1 and CDR2: ENHRY, SYGVKD. Researchers ran the PCR with 60 Vbeta and 13 Jbeta primers. Clones were read by immunoSEQ multiplex PCR, and TCRdb kept only the in-frame ones, dropping some. The sample consists of roughly 48,000 clones, around 72% of them appearing once. The rearrangement joins TRBV10-3 to TRBJ1-2, with 9 bases that match TRBD1. Sequencing input: PBMCs. The clonotype comes from a woman aged 25 to 39 in good health and CMV-seronegative. This CDR3 is CAISGQGEPYGYTF. The CDR3 DNA sequence: TGTGCCATCAGTGGACAGGGGGAGCCCTATGGCTACACCTTC.